The clone carrying this T cell receptor beta chain was detected only a few times. Antigen: not known. Trimming shortened V by 5 bases and J by 6 bases, and 10 bases separated the two germline ends. The length of the CDR3 is 12 residues. Germline V gene lookup returns CDR1 LNHDA and CDR2 SQIVND (reference sequence). These data come from a study of beta chain features in type 1 diabetes. Study-level findings and limits: Shortening of TCRB CDR3s, moderate but significant, appeared in all four CD4+ subsets of Type 1 diabetes patients. The study found fewer insertions and more deletions at VDJ junctions in type 1 diabetes patients.

TCRB transcripts that were expressed got sequenced, as all of the isolated RNA had been reverse transcribed. Clones were read by immunoSEQ multiplex PCR, and TCRdb kept only the in-frame ones, dropping some. The sample holds 50,000 to 55,000 clones, about three fifths seen once. Sample: stem cell memory CD4+ T cells from blood. V is TRBV19 and J is TRBJ1-2; D is uncertain. This TCR came from a woman aged 30 to 39 with type 1 diabetes. This CDR3 is CASSPFSDGYTF. The DNA for the CDR3 is TGTGCCAGTAGTCCCTTCTCGGATGGCTACACCTTC. The entire variable domain, with the rest obtained from reference TRBV19 and TRBJ1-2, is as follows: DGGITQSPKYLFRKEGQNVTLSCEQNLNHDAMYWYRQDPGQGLRLIYYSQIVNDFQKGDIAEGYSVSREKKESFPLTVTSAQKNPTAFYLCASSPFSDGYTFGSGTRLTVV.